A single count supports the clone carrying this T cell receptor beta chain. An end of the junction does not agree with germline; a read error may underlie this. The data originate from a study of blood T cell repertoires in COVID-19. Study context: Italy, Spain and the United States were the sources of the convalescent and acute COVID-19 samples. The cDNA or gDNA used as material had been derived from T cells, B-cell-depleted T cells, or PBMCs.

The authors' processing: Estimates of nucleated cell counts were drawn from the amplification of reference gene primers. Measured with immunoSEQ multiplex PCR; TCRdb has only the in-frame clones, and not every one. That table gives V, J and clone size, and the DNA gave D and trimming. This table holds under 200,000 clones, roughly 88% found once. The sequence was obtained from a woman older than 75 with acute or convalescent COVID-19. The specimen was peripheral blood.

The CDR3 DNA reads TGTGCCCTCAGGGGGGCGGGGGGGGCATCAGATACGCAGTATTTT. As protein: CALRGAGGASDTQYF. The chain carries TRBV10-3 and TRBJ2-3, with TRBD2 identical over 9 bases. CDR1 and CDR2 (germline): ENHRY, SYGVKD. This CDR3 has 15 amino acids.